This TCR beta chain was observed in a study of OX40 agonist ivuxolimab in advanced cancers. The CDR3 covers 12 residues. Trimming removed 7 bases from V and 7 bases from J, with 13 bases in between. Germline V lookup: CDR1 MDHEN, CDR2 SYDVKM. Broader study findings: There was clonal expansion of CD4+ and CD8+ blood T cells by week 6 at 0.1 to 3.0 mg/kg. The antigen specificity of the peripheral T cells (those that were expanded) was not determined.

Turning to this clone: Its specificity is unknown.

Cycle 7 day 1, cycle 4 day 1, and baseline were the timepoints at which blood was sampled. TCRdb's table, derived via immunoSEQ multiplex PCR, lists solely in-frame clones and lacks some. Among approximately 12,000 clones listed, over 80% were seen once. The sequence derives from an adult with an advanced solid tumor such as melanoma, head and neck, liver or kidney cancer. The source material was CD4+ or CD8+ T cells sorted from blood, sampled in a trial of the OX40 agonist ivuxolimab. The rearrangement links TRBV28 to TRBJ1-1; possibly TRBD1 for D (5 bases). The CDR3 sequence: CASTFGRGEAFF. The CDR3 nucleotides are TGTGCCAGCACCTTTGGAAGGGGTGAAGCTTTCTTT. Using reference TRBV28 and TRBJ1-1 for the parts outside the CDR3, the full variable domain is DVKVTQSSRYLVKRTGEKVFLECVQDMDHENMFWYRQDPGLGLRLIYFSYDVKMKEKGDIPEGYSVSREKKERFSLILESASTNQTSMYLCASTFGRGEAFFGQGTRLTVV.